This is a list of T cell receptor beta chains from one sample in a study of neurological immune-mediated disorders. TCRdb re-called the 5' RACE reads with MiXCR, one entry per CDR3 protein. The sample includes roughly 100,000 distinct CDR3 sequences, less than 14% of them seen just once. Sequencing used PBMCs. These receptors originate from a female donor with HTLV-1-associated myelopathy (HAM/TSP). Both conserved end residues are part of each CDR3. Each record gives: CDR3 protein, CDR3 DNA, V gene, clone size, D gene, J gene. D genes are given only for firm matches. Not all rows give a size; the values are once, few, many and, for expanded clones, a class.

CDR3 protein: CASSPAHPTGGGEQYF
CDR3 DNA: TGTGCCAGCTCACCAGCCCATCCGACAGGGGGAGGCGAGCAGTACTTC
V gene: TRBV18
clone size: -
D gene: TRBD1
J gene: TRBJ2-7

CDR3 protein: CASSRGQAVNEQFF
CDR3 DNA: TGCGCCAGCAGCCGAGGACAGGCGGTGAATGAGCAGTTCTTC
V gene: TRBV5-1
clone size: many
D gene: TRBD1
J gene: TRBJ2-1

CDR3 protein: CSVTPQGRGNSPLHF
CDR3 DNA: TGCAGTGTCACACCCCAGGGTAGAGGAAATTCACCCCTCCACTTT
V gene: TRBV20-1
clone size: -
D gene: -
J gene: TRBJ1-6

CDR3 protein: CASSSSTGGSYNEQFF
CDR3 DNA: TGCGCCAGCAGCAGCAGTACGGGGGGTTCCTACAATGAGCAGTTCTTC
V gene: TRBV5-1
clone size: many
D gene: TRBD2
J gene: TRBJ2-1

CDR3 protein: CASSGRDRSANEQYF
CDR3 DNA: TGCGCCAGCAGCGGCCGGGACAGGTCGGCGAACGAGCAGTACTTC
V gene: TRBV5-1
clone size: many
D gene: TRBD1
J gene: TRBJ2-7

CDR3 protein: CASSSSRTESQNNEQFF
CDR3 DNA: TGTGCCAGCTCATCCTCCCGGACGGAATCCCAAAACAATGAGCAGTTCTTC
V gene: TRBV18
clone size: -
D gene: -
J gene: TRBJ2-1

CDR3 protein: CASSQATGGDQADTQYF
CDR3 DNA: TGCGCCAGCAGCCAAGCCACAGGGGGTGATCAAGCAGATACGCAGTATTTT
V gene: TRBV4-1
clone size: many
D gene: TRBD1
J gene: TRBJ2-3

CDR3 protein: CASTLYLSNEQFF
CDR3 DNA: TGTGCCAGCACCCTTTACCTTTCCAATGAGCAGTTCTTC
V gene: TRBV12-3/TRBV12-4
clone size: many
D gene: -
J gene: TRBJ2-1

CDR3 protein: CSAAGQGAEAFF
CDR3 DNA: TGCAGTGCCGCAGGTCAGGGGGCGGAAGCTTTCTTT
V gene: TRBV20-1
clone size: -
D gene: TRBD1
J gene: TRBJ1-1

CDR3 protein: CASSLRTGGPGNTIYF
CDR3 DNA: TGTGCCAGCAGTTTGAGAACAGGGGGCCCGGGAAACACCATATATTTT
V gene: TRBV6-5
clone size: many
D gene: TRBD1
J gene: TRBJ1-3

CDR3 protein: CANGVGRANSSYNSPLHF
CDR3 DNA: TGTGCCAACGGGGTGGGTCGCGCCAACAGCTCCTATAATTCACCCCTCCACTTT
V gene: TRBV21-1
clone size: many
D gene: -
J gene: TRBJ1-6

CDR3 protein: CASSGQGTDTQYF
CDR3 DNA: TGCGCCAGCAGTGGACAGGGGACAGATACGCAGTATTTT
V gene: TRBV5-1
clone size: many
D gene: TRBD1
J gene: TRBJ2-3

CDR3 protein: CSVVDAMGTIYF
CDR3 DNA: TGCAGCGTTGTGGATGCCATGGGGACCATATATTTT
V gene: TRBV29-1
clone size: many
D gene: -
J gene: TRBJ1-3

CDR3 protein: CSARGGTGGRRGYTF
CDR3 DNA: TGCAGTGCTAGAGGAGGGACAGGGGGCCGTCGGGGCTACACCTTC
V gene: TRBV20-1
clone size: -
D gene: TRBD1
J gene: TRBJ1-2

CDR3 protein: CSARVGGPFEQYF
CDR3 DNA: TGCAGTGCTAGAGTCGGGGGCCCGTTCGAGCAGTACTTC
V gene: TRBV20-1
clone size: many
D gene: -
J gene: TRBJ2-7

CDR3 protein: CASSLAGTGDEQYF
CDR3 DNA: TGTGCCAGCAGCTTAGCGGGGACAGGGGACGAGCAGTACTTC
V gene: TRBV7-9
clone size: many
D gene: TRBD1
J gene: TRBJ2-7

CDR3 protein: CASSHEGGRAGEQFF
CDR3 DNA: TGTGCCAGCAGCCACGAGGGGGGTAGGGCCGGCGAGCAGTTCTTC
V gene: TRBV4-2
clone size: -
D gene: -
J gene: TRBJ2-1

CDR3 protein: CSATKSGSVHEQYF
CDR3 DNA: TGCAGTGCAACGAAGTCCGGGTCGGTCCACGAGCAGTACTTC
V gene: TRBV20-1
clone size: many
D gene: -
J gene: TRBJ2-7

CDR3 protein: CASSLSAGLNTEAFF
CDR3 DNA: TGCGCCAGCAGCTTGTCGGCAGGGCTGAACACTGAAGCTTTCTTT
V gene: TRBV5-1
clone size: medium-sized
D gene: -
J gene: TRBJ1-1

CDR3 protein: CSARSSLTSSTEQFF
CDR3 DNA: TGCAGTGCTAGATCCTCCCTTACTAGTAGCACTGAGCAGTTCTTC
V gene: TRBV20-1
clone size: many
D gene: -
J gene: TRBJ2-1

CDR3 protein: CSARVRTGPYGYTF
CDR3 DNA: TGCAGTGCTAGAGTTAGGACAGGGCCCTATGGCTACACCTTC
V gene: TRBV20-1
clone size: many
D gene: TRBD1
J gene: TRBJ1-2

CDR3 protein: CASSNGRGRNTEAFF
CDR3 DNA: TGTGCCAGTAGTAATGGCAGGGGGCGGAACACTGAAGCTTTCTTT
V gene: TRBV19
clone size: -
D gene: TRBD1
J gene: TRBJ1-1

CDR3 protein: CASRRSGGRYNEQFF
CDR3 DNA: TGTGCCAGCCGGCGGAGCGGGGGGCGCTACAATGAGCAGTTCTTC
V gene: TRBV9
clone size: many
D gene: TRBD2
J gene: TRBJ2-1

CDR3 protein: CASSFGTGARNYGYTF
CDR3 DNA: TGCGCCAGCAGCTTCGGGACAGGGGCACGAAACTATGGCTACACCTTC
V gene: TRBV5-1
clone size: many
D gene: TRBD1
J gene: TRBJ1-2

CDR3 protein: CGLYRTGCNQPQHF
CDR3 DNA: TGTGGACTCTACCGGACAGGCTGCAATCAGCCCCAGCATTTT
V gene: TRBV7-7
clone size: many
D gene: TRBD1
J gene: TRBJ1-5

CDR3 protein: CASSWWTGLEAFF
CDR3 DNA: TGCGCCAGCAGCTGGTGGACAGGCCTTGAAGCTTTCTTT
V gene: TRBV5-1
clone size: many
D gene: TRBD1
J gene: TRBJ1-1

CDR3 protein: CASSLAIPGHLNTEAFF
CDR3 DNA: TGCGCCAGCAGCTTGGCCATTCCGGGCCATCTGAACACTGAAGCTTTCTTT
V gene: TRBV5-1
clone size: many
D gene: -
J gene: TRBJ1-1

CDR3 protein: CSARPTGESINEQFF
CDR3 DNA: TGCAGTGCTCGCCCGACAGGGGAATCGATAAATGAGCAGTTCTTC
V gene: TRBV20-1
clone size: many
D gene: TRBD1
J gene: TRBJ2-1

CDR3 protein: CRARVVSGGFYTETQYF
CDR3 DNA: TGCAGAGCTAGAGTTGTTAGCGGGGGGTTCTACACAGAGACGCAGTATTTT
V gene: TRBV20-1
clone size: -
D gene: TRBD2
J gene: TRBJ2-3

CDR3 protein: CSASGGGSSYEQYF
CDR3 DNA: TGCAGTGCGTCAGGGGGCGGGAGCTCCTACGAGCAGTACTTC
V gene: TRBV20-1
clone size: many
D gene: -
J gene: TRBJ2-7

CDR3 protein: CGRGAKELRDTQYF
CDR3 DNA: TGTGGTCGGGGGGCAAAGGAGTTGAGGGATACGCAGTATTTT
V gene: TRBV7-3
clone size: -
D gene: -
J gene: TRBJ2-3

CDR3 protein: CASSEQAGQGFSYNEQFF
CDR3 DNA: TGTGCCAGCAGCGAGCAAGCGGGACAGGGATTTTCCTACAATGAGCAGTTCTTC
V gene: TRBV7-9
clone size: -
D gene: TRBD1
J gene: TRBJ2-1

CDR3 protein: CASSLDPSGTYNEQFF
CDR3 DNA: TGCGCCAGCAGCTTGGATCCTAGCGGGACATACAATGAGCAGTTCTTC
V gene: TRBV5-1
clone size: many
D gene: TRBD2
J gene: TRBJ2-1

CDR3 protein: CAISDGDRSTLRQYF
CDR3 DNA: TGTGCCATCAGTGATGGGGACCGCAGCACGTTGCGGCAGTACTTC
V gene: TRBV10-3
clone size: many
D gene: -
J gene: TRBJ2-7

CDR3 protein: CATSWGYGELFF
CDR3 DNA: TGTGCCACCTCCTGGGGGTACGGGGAGCTGTTTTTT
V gene: TRBV12-3/TRBV12-4
clone size: many
D gene: -
J gene: TRBJ2-2

CDR3 protein: CASSRQSTNEKLFF
CDR3 DNA: TGCGCCAGCAGCCGTCAGTCAACTAATGAAAAACTGTTTTTT
V gene: TRBV5-1
clone size: many
D gene: -
J gene: TRBJ1-4

CDR3 protein: CAISVLRAGGSTDTQYF
CDR3 DNA: TGTGCCATCAGTGTTCTACGAGCGGGGGGATCCACAGATACGCAGTATTTT
V gene: TRBV10-3
clone size: many
D gene: TRBD2
J gene: TRBJ2-3

CDR3 protein: CASSGQSLDTQYF
CDR3 DNA: TGTGCCAGCAGCGGACAGTCGCTAGATACGCAGTATTTT
V gene: TRBV12-3/TRBV12-4
clone size: many
D gene: -
J gene: TRBJ2-3

CDR3 protein: CASSEGTGHGGYTF
CDR3 DNA: TGTGCCAGCAGTGAAGGGACAGGCCATGGAGGCTACACCTTC
V gene: TRBV28
clone size: many
D gene: TRBD1
J gene: TRBJ1-2

CDR3 protein: CASSLGITDTQYF
CDR3 DNA: TGCGCCAGCAGCTTGGGGATCACAGATACGCAGTATTTT
V gene: TRBV5-1
clone size: many
D gene: -
J gene: TRBJ2-3

CDR3 protein: CASSEVQGNTGELFF
CDR3 DNA: TGTGCCAGCAGTGAAGTTCAGGGGAACACCGGGGAGCTGTTTTTT
V gene: TRBV2
clone size: few
D gene: -
J gene: TRBJ2-2

CDR3 protein: CASSQTGLNEQYF
CDR3 DNA: TGTGCCAGCAGCCAGACAGGGCTGAACGAGCAGTACTTC
V gene: TRBV7-9
clone size: -
D gene: TRBD1
J gene: TRBJ2-7

CDR3 protein: CASSLVRGGDIHTEAFF
CDR3 DNA: TGCGCCAGCAGCTTGGTCAGGGGAGGGGATATCCACACTGAAGCTTTCTTT
V gene: TRBV5-1
clone size: many
D gene: -
J gene: TRBJ1-1

CDR3 protein: CASSLGSNSNQPQHF
CDR3 DNA: TGTGCCAGCAGTTTAGGCAGCAATAGCAATCAGCCCCAGCATTTT
V gene: TRBV28
clone size: many
D gene: -
J gene: TRBJ1-5

CDR3 protein: CASSATSPSYEQYF
CDR3 DNA: TGCGCCAGCAGCGCTACTAGTCCTTCCTACGAGCAGTACTTC
V gene: TRBV5-1
clone size: many
D gene: -
J gene: TRBJ2-7

CDR3 protein: CARSDRGITNSGNTIYF
CDR3 DNA: TGTGCCCGATCAGACAGGGGTATTACGAATTCTGGAAACACCATATATTTT
V gene: TRBV21-1
clone size: few
D gene: -
J gene: TRBJ1-3

CDR3 protein: CASTLGPYNSPLHF
CDR3 DNA: TGTGCCAGCACCCTCGGGCCTTATAATTCACCCCTCCACTTT
V gene: TRBV28
clone size: many
D gene: -
J gene: TRBJ1-6

CDR3 protein: CSASDSYEQYF
CDR3 DNA: TGCAGTGCTAGCGATTCCTACGAGCAGTACTTC
V gene: TRBV20-1
clone size: many
D gene: -
J gene: TRBJ2-7

CDR3 protein: CASSLSGGLRDEQFF
CDR3 DNA: TGTGCCAGCAGCTTGTCGGGGGGGCTTAGGGATGAGCAGTTCTTC
V gene: TRBV5-6
clone size: many
D gene: TRBD2
J gene: TRBJ2-1

CDR3 protein: CASRTGGDTQYF
CDR3 DNA: TGTGCCAGCAGGACAGGCGGAGATACCCAGTACTTC
V gene: TRBV25-1
clone size: -
D gene: -
J gene: TRBJ2-5

CDR3 protein: CASSLSLAGGLGVHEQYF
CDR3 DNA: TGCGCCAGCAGCTTGAGCCTAGCGGGGGGGCTAGGTGTCCACGAGCAGTACTTC
V gene: TRBV5-1
clone size: many
D gene: TRBD2
J gene: TRBJ2-7

CDR3 protein: CSARDPMMRGGGETQYF
CDR3 DNA: TGCAGTGCTAGAGATCCCATGATGCGGGGGGGCGGAGAGACCCAGTACTTC
V gene: TRBV20-1
clone size: many
D gene: TRBD2
J gene: TRBJ2-5

CDR3 protein: CSASPGGGVDTQYF
CDR3 DNA: TGCAGTGCTAGCCCGGGGGGCGGGGTCGATACGCAGTATTTT
V gene: TRBV20-1
clone size: many
D gene: -
J gene: TRBJ2-3

CDR3 protein: CSARDYQGDPRYEQYF
CDR3 DNA: TGCAGTGCTAGAGATTACCAGGGGGATCCCCGCTACGAGCAGTACTTC
V gene: TRBV20-1
clone size: medium-sized
D gene: TRBD1
J gene: TRBJ2-7

CDR3 protein: CASSIAGGSYEQYF
CDR3 DNA: TGTGCCAGCAGTATCGCGGGGGGCTCCTACGAGCAGTACTTC
V gene: TRBV7-9
clone size: many
D gene: TRBD2
J gene: TRBJ2-7